Included here is one TCR beta chain sequence, with context. The data belong to a study of shared clonotypes between healthy human individuals. Data came from immunoSEQ multiplex PCR; TCRdb stores just in-frame clones and leaves some out. This repertoire shows around 700,000 clones, around two thirds found once; its top ten account for under 2%. Sequenced input: memory CD4+ T cells sorted from blood. The subset is: CD45RA-negative fraction. This TCR was sampled from a woman aged 25 to 39 in good health.

CDR3 region: CASSSTGGGGYTF. CDR3 bases: TGTGCCAGCAGCTCCACAGGGGGCGGTGGCTACACCTTC. V gene TRBV7-2 combines with J gene TRBJ1-2, with 9 bases fitting TRBD1. The CDR3 loop spans 13 amino acids. The V and J ends lost 4 bases and 7 bases, in that order; junction bases with no gene match: 4. Germline CDR1 reads SGHTA; CDR2 reads FQGNSA.